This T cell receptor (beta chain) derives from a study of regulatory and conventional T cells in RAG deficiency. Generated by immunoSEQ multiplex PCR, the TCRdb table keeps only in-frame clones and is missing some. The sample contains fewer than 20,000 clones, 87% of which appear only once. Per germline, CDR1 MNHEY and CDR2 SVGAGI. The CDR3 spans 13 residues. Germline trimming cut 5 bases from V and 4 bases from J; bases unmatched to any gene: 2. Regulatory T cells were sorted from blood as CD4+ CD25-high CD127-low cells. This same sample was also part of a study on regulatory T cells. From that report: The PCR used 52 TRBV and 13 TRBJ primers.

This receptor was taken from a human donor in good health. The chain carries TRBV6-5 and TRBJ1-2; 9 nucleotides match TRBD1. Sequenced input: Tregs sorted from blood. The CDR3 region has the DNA TGTGCCAGCAGTCGGACAGGGGCCTATGGCTACACCTTC. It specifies CASSRTGAYGYTF.